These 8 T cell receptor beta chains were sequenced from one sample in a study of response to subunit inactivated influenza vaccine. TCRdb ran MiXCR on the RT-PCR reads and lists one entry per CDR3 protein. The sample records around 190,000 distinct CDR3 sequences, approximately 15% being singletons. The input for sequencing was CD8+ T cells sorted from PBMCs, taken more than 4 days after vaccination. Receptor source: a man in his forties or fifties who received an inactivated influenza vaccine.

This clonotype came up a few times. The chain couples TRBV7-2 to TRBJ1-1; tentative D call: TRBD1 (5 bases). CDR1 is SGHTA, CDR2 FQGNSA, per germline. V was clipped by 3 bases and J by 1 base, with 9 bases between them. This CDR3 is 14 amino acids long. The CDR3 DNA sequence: TGTGCCAGCAGCTTTGGAGGGGCGAACACTGAAGCTTTCTTT. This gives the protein CASSFGGANTEAFF. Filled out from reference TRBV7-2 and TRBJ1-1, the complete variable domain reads GAGVSQSPSNKVTEKGKDVELRCDPISGHTALYWYRQSLGQGLEFLIYFQGNSAPDKSGLPSDRFSAERTGGSVSTLTIQRTQQEDSAVYLCASSFGGANTEAFFGQGTRLTVV.

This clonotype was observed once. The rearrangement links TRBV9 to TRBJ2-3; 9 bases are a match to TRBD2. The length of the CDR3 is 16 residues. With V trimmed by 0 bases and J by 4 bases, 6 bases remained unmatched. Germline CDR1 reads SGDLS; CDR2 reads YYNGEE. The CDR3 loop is CASSVALAGISDTQYF. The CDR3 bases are TGTGCCAGCAGCGTAGCTCTAGCGGGAATTTCAGATACGCAGTATTTT.

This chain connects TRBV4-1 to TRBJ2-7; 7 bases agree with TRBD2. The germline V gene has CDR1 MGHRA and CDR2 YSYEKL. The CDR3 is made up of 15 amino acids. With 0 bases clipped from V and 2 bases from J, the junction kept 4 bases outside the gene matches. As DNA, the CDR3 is TGCGCCAGCAGCCAAGAGGGGGGGAGGGCCTACGAGCAGTACTTC. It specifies CASSQEGGRAYEQYF.

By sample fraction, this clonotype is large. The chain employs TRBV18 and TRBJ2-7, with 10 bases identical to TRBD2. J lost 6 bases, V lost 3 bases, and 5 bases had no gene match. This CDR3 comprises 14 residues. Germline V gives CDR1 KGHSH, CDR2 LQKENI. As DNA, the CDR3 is TGTGCCAGCTCACCTATAGCGGGGGGCGGCGAGCAGTACTTC. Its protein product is CASSPIAGGGEQYF.

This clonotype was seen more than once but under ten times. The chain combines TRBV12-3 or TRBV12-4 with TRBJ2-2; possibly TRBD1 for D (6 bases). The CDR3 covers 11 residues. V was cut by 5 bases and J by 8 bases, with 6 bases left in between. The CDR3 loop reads CASSTGGELFF. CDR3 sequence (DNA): TGTGCCAGCAGTACAGGGGGGGAGCTGTTTTTT.

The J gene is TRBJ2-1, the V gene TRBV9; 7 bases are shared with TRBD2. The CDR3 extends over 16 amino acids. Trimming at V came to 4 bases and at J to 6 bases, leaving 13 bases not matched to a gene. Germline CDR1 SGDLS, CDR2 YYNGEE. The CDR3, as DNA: TGTGCCAGCAGCCCCCCTGGGGGGGAGGCCAGCAATGAGCAGTTCTTC. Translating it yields CASSPPGGEASNEQFF.

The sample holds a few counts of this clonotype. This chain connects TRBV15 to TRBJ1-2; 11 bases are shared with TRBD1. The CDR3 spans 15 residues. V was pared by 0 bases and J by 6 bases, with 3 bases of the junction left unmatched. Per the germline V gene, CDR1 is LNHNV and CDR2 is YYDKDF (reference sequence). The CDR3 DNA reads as TGTGCCACCAGCAGAGACCGGACAGGGGGCAATGGCTACACCTTC. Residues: CATSRDRTGGNGYTF.

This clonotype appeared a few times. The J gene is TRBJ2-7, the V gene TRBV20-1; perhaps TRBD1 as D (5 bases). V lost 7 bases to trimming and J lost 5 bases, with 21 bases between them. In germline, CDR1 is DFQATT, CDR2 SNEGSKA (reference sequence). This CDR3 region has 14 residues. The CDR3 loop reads CSGRKQAGRNEQYF. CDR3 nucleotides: TGCAGTGGACGAAAACAGGCAGGTAGGAACGAGCAGTACTTC.